This T cell receptor beta chain is drawn from a study of tumor and adjacent non-tumor tissue in lung cancer. In the study overall: The cohort had around twelve adenocarcinoma, a couple of squamous cell and 1 small cell patients. General observations from the study: Tumor repertoires had a smaller top 100 clone share than normal lung.

A modified ARM-PCR protocol with three rounds of nested PCR amplified TCRbeta. TCRdb itself ran the multiplex PCR reads through MiXCR, one entry per CDR3 protein. Of tens of thousands of distinct CDR3 sequences in the sample, less than 70% were seen once. This sample's RNA came from whole unsorted tissue. Distant lung tissue was collected more than 3 cm away from the tumor edge. With regard to this clonotype: The antigen remains undetermined. Since no conserved phenylalanine or tryptophan closes the CDR3, a read error is the likely cause.

Germline lookup yields CDR1 SQVTM and CDR2 ANQGSEA. V was clipped by 8 bases and J by 8 bases; unmatched bases: 17. This CDR3 spans 15 amino acids. The receptor was isolated from a woman aged 40-49 years with non-small cell lung cancer. This sequence joins TRBV29-1 and TRBJ1-2; 10 positions agree with TRBD1. Sequenced material: distant non-tumor lung tissue. In DNA, the CDR3 is TGCAGCATTCTACCCCCAACGTCGACAGGGGGCGGCTACACCTCC. It is translated as CSILPPTSTGGGYTS.